The T cell receptor beta chain described here comes from a study of blood T cell repertoires in COVID-19. Study-wide context: Samples representing acute and convalescent COVID-19 were sourced from the United States, Italy and Spain. Sources were T cells, B-cell-depleted T cells, or PBMCs; the material itself was cDNA or gDNA.

Germline-derived CDR1 and CDR2 are SGHRS and YFSETQ. There are 15 residues in the CDR3. J gave up 5 bases and V 2 bases, and 8 bases lay outside the gene matches. The authors' processing: Reference gene primers were amplified, and this amplification served to estimate nucleated cell counts. This table comes from immunoSEQ multiplex PCR, and its TCRdb copy is limited to in-frame clones, with some not included. D and trimming were read from the DNA, whereas the V and J calls and clone size are those reported in that table. The data show about 48,000 clones, about 84% seen once. Input material: peripheral blood. This sequence joins TRBV5-1 and TRBJ2-5, with 8 bases that match TRBD2. The receptor was derived from an older woman with acute or convalescent COVID-19. CDR3 loop: CASSFNGGAQETQYF. CDR3 DNA: TGCGCCAGCAGCTTCAACGGGGGGGCACAGGAGACCCAGTACTTC.